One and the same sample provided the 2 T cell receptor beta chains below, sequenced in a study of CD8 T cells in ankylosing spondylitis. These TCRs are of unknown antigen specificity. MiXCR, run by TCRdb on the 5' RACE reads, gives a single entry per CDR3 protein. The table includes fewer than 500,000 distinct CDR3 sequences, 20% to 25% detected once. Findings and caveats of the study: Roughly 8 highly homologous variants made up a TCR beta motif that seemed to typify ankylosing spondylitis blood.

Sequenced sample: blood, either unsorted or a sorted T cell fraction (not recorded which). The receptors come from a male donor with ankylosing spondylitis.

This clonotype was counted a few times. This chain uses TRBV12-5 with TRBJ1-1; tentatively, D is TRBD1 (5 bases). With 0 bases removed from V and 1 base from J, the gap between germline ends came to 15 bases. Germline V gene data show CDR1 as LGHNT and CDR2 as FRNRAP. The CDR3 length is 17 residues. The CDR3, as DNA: TGTGCTAGTGGTTTGGTAAACACCGGGACGGCGAACACTGAAGCTTTCTTT. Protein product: CASGLVNTGTANTEAFF.

CDR3 bases: TGTGCCAGCTCACTCCGGCAACAGGGGACAGATACGCAGTATTTT. The encoded protein is CASSLRQQGTDTQYF. The rearrangement uses TRBV18 and TRBJ2-3; 7 bases map to TRBD1. Germline lookup yields CDR1 KGHSH and CDR2 LQKENI. This CDR3 is 15 amino acids long. V trimming: 4 bases; J trimming: 3 bases; junction bases outside the gene matches: 7.